Listed below are T cell receptor beta chains from one sample, sequenced in a study of cytomegalovirus exposure and HLA in healthy donors. Sequenced by immunoSEQ multiplex PCR; TCRdb stores in-frame clones only, minus some. This table holds under 120,000 clones. Sequenced: PBMCs. The receptors stem from a man between 45 and 60 years old in good health and CMV-seronegative. CDR3s include the opening cysteine and the closing phenylalanine or tryptophan. A D gene is named only where the DNA matches it firmly.

d_gene: TRBD1
v_gene: TRBV19
j_gene: TRBJ1-1
CDR3nt: TGTGCCAGTAGTATAATTTGGCAGGGGGGTTTTAGGAACACTGAAGCTTTCTTT
CDR3aa: CASSIIWQGGFRNTEAFF

d_gene: NA
v_gene: TRBV2
j_gene: TRBJ2-1
CDR3nt: TGTGCCAGCAGGGTATGGAGCTCCTACAATGAGCAGTTCTTC
CDR3aa: CASRVWSSYNEQFF

d_gene: NA
v_gene: TRBV7-2
j_gene: TRBJ2-1
CDR3nt: TGTGCCAGCAGAAACAGGAGTTACAATGAGCAGTTCTTC
CDR3aa: CASRNRSYNEQFF

d_gene: NA
v_gene: TRBV4-1
j_gene: TRBJ1-2
CDR3nt: TGCGCCAGCAGCCTATACCCTGGGGGGAACTACACCTTC
CDR3aa: CASSLYPGGNYTF

d_gene: NA
v_gene: TRBV19
j_gene: TRBJ2-7
CDR3nt: TGTGCCACAGGGGTTGACTACGAGCAGTACTTC
CDR3aa: CATGVDYEQYF

d_gene: NA
v_gene: TRBV5-4
j_gene: TRBJ2-7
CDR3nt: TGTGCCAGCAGCTTGGGACAGAGCTCCTACGAGCAGTACTTC
CDR3aa: CASSLGQSSYEQYF

d_gene: NA
v_gene: TRBV11-2
j_gene: TRBJ2-7
CDR3nt: TGTGCCAGCAGCTTAGATCCCGGACAGTCGTACTTCTACGAGCAGTACTTC
CDR3aa: CASSLDPGQSYFYEQYF

d_gene: NA
v_gene: TRBV12-5
j_gene: TRBJ2-1
CDR3nt: TGTGCTAGTGGTGCAGGCCACCCCCTTCAGCGGGCCTTAAGCTCCTACAATGAGCAGTTCTTC
CDR3aa: CASGAGHPLQRALSSYNEQFF

d_gene: NA
v_gene: TRBV27
j_gene: TRBJ1-2
CDR3nt: TGTGCCAGCAGTTTAGTCCCAGGGGACTATGGCTACACCTTC
CDR3aa: CASSLVPGDYGYTF

d_gene: NA
v_gene: TRBV5-6
j_gene: TRBJ2-3
CDR3nt: TGTGCCAGCAGCTTGAGGCTGGAGGCTAGCACAGATACGCAGTATTTT
CDR3aa: CASSLRLEASTDTQYF

d_gene: NA
v_gene: TRBV10-3
j_gene: TRBJ2-1
CDR3nt: TGTGCCATCAGTGAGTCGTATCTAGCCAACAATGAGCAGTTCTTC
CDR3aa: CAISESYLANNEQFF

d_gene: TRBD1
v_gene: TRBV29-1
j_gene: TRBJ1-1
CDR3nt: TGCAGCGTTGAAGTATCGACAGGGGTTGAAGCTTTCTTT
CDR3aa: CSVEVSTGVEAFF

d_gene: TRBD1
v_gene: TRBV18
j_gene: TRBJ2-2
CDR3nt: TGTGCCAGCTCACGGGACAGGGCGAACACCGGGGAGCTGTTTTTT
CDR3aa: CASSRDRANTGELFF

d_gene: TRBD1
v_gene: TRBV19
j_gene: TRBJ2-2
CDR3nt: TGTGCCAGTAGCCAGGGGGCGAACACCGGGGAGCTGTTTTTT
CDR3aa: CASSQGANTGELFF

d_gene: TRBD1
v_gene: TRBV7-9
j_gene: TRBJ1-1
CDR3nt: TGTGCCAGCAGTAAGACAGGGGGCGGAGCTTTCTTT
CDR3aa: CASSKTGGGAFF

d_gene: NA
v_gene: TRBV6-5
j_gene: TRBJ2-1
CDR3nt: TGTGCCAGCAGTTCTAGTCGCCGGGACTCCCCCCGGTTCTTC
CDR3aa: CASSSSRRDSPRFF

d_gene: NA
v_gene: TRBV7-2
j_gene: TRBJ1-2
CDR3nt: TGTGCCAGCAGCTTGTTGGAGGAGAGCTATGGCTACACCTTC
CDR3aa: CASSLLEESYGYTF

d_gene: TRBD2
v_gene: TRBV4-1
j_gene: TRBJ2-1
CDR3nt: TGCGCCAGCAGCCTCGGTAGCGGGAGGCGTGAGAGTAATGAGCAGTTCTTC
CDR3aa: CASSLGSGRRESNEQFF

d_gene: NA
v_gene: TRBV6-5
j_gene: TRBJ2-3
CDR3nt: TGTGCCAGCAGTTACTCGCGAGGGATCCAGGCTACGCAGTATTTT
CDR3aa: CASSYSRGIQATQYF

d_gene: NA
v_gene: TRBV6-1
j_gene: TRBJ1-5
CDR3nt: TGTGCCAGCGATAAGGGGATAAGCAATCAGCCCCAGCATTTT
CDR3aa: CASDKGISNQPQHF

d_gene: NA
v_gene: TRBV5-1
j_gene: TRBJ1-1
CDR3nt: TGCGCCAGCAGCCTGCAGGGGTTTAACACTGAAGCTTTCTTT
CDR3aa: CASSLQGFNTEAFF

d_gene: TRBD2
v_gene: TRBV5-1
j_gene: TRBJ2-5
CDR3nt: TGCGCCAGCAGCTTACCCCTAGCGGGGGGGGGAGAGACCCAGTACTTC
CDR3aa: CASSLPLAGGGETQYF

d_gene: NA
v_gene: TRBV6-1
j_gene: TRBJ2-2
CDR3nt: TGTGCCAGCAGGCGGCCCCCTAGTAACACCGGGGAGCTGTTTTTT
CDR3aa: CASRRPPSNTGELFF

d_gene: TRBD1
v_gene: TRBV4-3
j_gene: TRBJ2-7
CDR3nt: TGCGCCAGCAGCCAAGATCAGTTGGGACAGGGGGGCCTCTCCTACGAGCAGTACTTC
CDR3aa: CASSQDQLGQGGLSYEQYF

d_gene: NA
v_gene: TRBV4-3
j_gene: TRBJ1-2
CDR3nt: TGCGCCAGCAGCCACGGGTTCTTAGCTAACTATGGCTACACCTTC
CDR3aa: CASSHGFLANYGYTF

d_gene: TRBD2
v_gene: TRBV2
j_gene: TRBJ2-1
CDR3nt: TGTGCCAGCAGTGACGGGACTAACTACAATGAGCAGTTCTTC
CDR3aa: CASSDGTNYNEQFF

d_gene: TRBD1
v_gene: TRBV7-2
j_gene: TRBJ2-1
CDR3nt: TGTGCCAGCAGCATTTACAGGGGAAGAAATGAGCAGTTCTTC
CDR3aa: CASSIYRGRNEQFF

d_gene: NA
v_gene: TRBV14
j_gene: TRBJ2-3
CDR3nt: TGTGCCAGCAGCCAAGATTACGTCCCACGCACACATACGCAGTATTTT
CDR3aa: CASSQDYVPRTHTQYF

d_gene: TRBD2
v_gene: TRBV7-3
j_gene: TRBJ2-7
CDR3nt: TGTGCCAGCAGCCTAAGCGGCCTAGCGGGAGTCTACGAGCAGTACTTC
CDR3aa: CASSLSGLAGVYEQYF

d_gene: TRBD1
v_gene: TRBV7-8
j_gene: TRBJ1-2
CDR3nt: TGTGCCAGCAGCTTAGGCGCATTCCAGGGACAGGGCTTAAGTGGCTACACCTTC
CDR3aa: CASSLGAFQGQGLSGYTF

d_gene: TRBD1
v_gene: TRBV4-2
j_gene: TRBJ1-6
CDR3nt: TGTGCCAGCAGCCAAGATCAGGGGGATTCACCCCTCCACTTT
CDR3aa: CASSQDQGDSPLHF

d_gene: NA
v_gene: TRBV7-2
j_gene: TRBJ2-2
CDR3nt: TGTGCCAGCAGCTTAAGAGCAGGGGAGCTGTTTTTT
CDR3aa: CASSLRAGELFF

d_gene: NA
v_gene: TRBV14
j_gene: TRBJ2-2
CDR3nt: TGTGCCAGCAGCCAAGTGAGGGGAGGACTTGGGATTGCCGGGGAGCTGTTTTTT
CDR3aa: CASSQVRGGLGIAGELFF

d_gene: TRBD1
v_gene: TRBV18
j_gene: TRBJ2-5
CDR3nt: TGTGCCAGCTCACAGTACACCGGACAGGAAGAGACCCAGTACTTC
CDR3aa: CASSQYTGQEETQYF

d_gene: TRBD1
v_gene: TRBV7-2
j_gene: TRBJ1-2
CDR3nt: TGTGCCAGCAGCTTGGGGGGACAGTTCTATGGCTACACCTTC
CDR3aa: CASSLGGQFYGYTF

d_gene: NA
v_gene: TRBV10-1
j_gene: TRBJ2-5
CDR3nt: TGCGCCAGACCCCCAGGGGGGAGTATTCGTTTGGAGACCCAGTACTTC
CDR3aa: CARPPGGSIRLETQYF

d_gene: TRBD2
v_gene: TRBV19
j_gene: TRBJ2-7
CDR3nt: TGTGCCAGTAGTATCCTAGCGGGGAAGAACGAGCAGTACTTC
CDR3aa: CASSILAGKNEQYF

d_gene: NA
v_gene: TRBV5-1
j_gene: TRBJ1-3
CDR3nt: TGCGCCAGCAGCGCGGGACCGGGAGGGAACACCATATATTTT
CDR3aa: CASSAGPGGNTIYF

d_gene: TRBD1
v_gene: TRBV4-1
j_gene: TRBJ1-2
CDR3nt: TGCGCCAGCAGCCAACTTGGGACAGGTTCCGGCTACACCTTC
CDR3aa: CASSQLGTGSGYTF

d_gene: TRBD1
v_gene: TRBV5-5
j_gene: TRBJ1-5
CDR3nt: TGTGCCAGCAGCTCGGACAGGAGCAATCAGCCCCAGCATTTT
CDR3aa: CASSSDRSNQPQHF